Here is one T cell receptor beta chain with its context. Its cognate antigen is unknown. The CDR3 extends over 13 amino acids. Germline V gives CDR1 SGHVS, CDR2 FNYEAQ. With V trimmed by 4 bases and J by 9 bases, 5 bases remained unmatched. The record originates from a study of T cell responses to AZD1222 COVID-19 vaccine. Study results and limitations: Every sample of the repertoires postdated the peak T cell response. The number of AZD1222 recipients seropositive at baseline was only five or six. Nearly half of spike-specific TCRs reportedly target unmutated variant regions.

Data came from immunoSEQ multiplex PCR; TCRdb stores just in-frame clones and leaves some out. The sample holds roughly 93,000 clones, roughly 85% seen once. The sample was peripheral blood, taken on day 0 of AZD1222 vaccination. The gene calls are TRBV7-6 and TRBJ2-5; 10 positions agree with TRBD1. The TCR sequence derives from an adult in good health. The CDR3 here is CASSSGTGVSQYF. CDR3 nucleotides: TGTGCCAGCAGCTCCGGGACAGGGGTATCCCAGTACTTC.